A single sample is the source of the 16 T cell receptor beta chains below, sequenced in a study of blood T cell repertoires in COVID-19. Repertoires were generated with immunoSEQ multiplex PCR, while TCRdb's copy carries only in-frame clones and drops some. The sample yields around 180,000 clones, about 80% seen once. Sequenced input: PBMCs or T cells enriched from blood (not recorded which). Receptors were obtained from a man between 50 and 59 years old who had recovered from COVID-19.

This chain uses TRBV15 with TRBJ1-6; D gene uncertain. Per germline, CDR1 LNHNV and CDR2 YYDKDF (reference sequence). This CDR3 has 14 residues. Trimming removed 0 bases from V and 6 bases from J, with 6 bases in between. The CDR3 sequence is CATSRDTSNSPLHF. CDR3 DNA sequence: TGTGCCACCAGCAGAGATACTTCTAATTCACCCCTCCACTTT.

In this sample, this clone is medium-sized (0.01 to 0.1%). The chain is built from TRBV27 and TRBJ1-5; TRBD1 aligns across 9 bases. Germline CDR1 reads MNHEY; CDR2 reads SMNVEV (reference sequence). This CDR3 is built from 17 residues. Trimming cost V 8 bases and J 0 bases; bases outside gene matches: 11. The chain's CDR3 is CASRVSGTGYSNQPQHF. The CDR3 DNA follows: TGTGCCAGCCGCGTCAGCGGGACAGGGTATAGCAATCAGCCCCAGCATTTT.

The V and J genes are TRBV5-1 and TRBJ2-1, with a possible D match to TRBD2 (6 bases). CDR1 is SGHRS, CDR2 YFSETQ, per germline. Trimming removed 0 bases at V and 9 bases at J, with 16 bases between. This CDR3 comprises 15 residues. The CDR3 sequence is CASSLAASDTGEQFF. The CDR3 nucleotides are TGCGCCAGCAGCTTGGCGGCTAGCGATACAGGTGAGCAGTTCTTC.

The chain is built from TRBV11-1 and TRBJ1-2, with a weak D call TRBD1 (5 bases). Germline V gives CDR1 SGHAT, CDR2 FQDESV (reference sequence). The CDR3 sequence is 14 residues long. With 5 bases removed from V and 4 bases from J, the gap between germline ends came to 14 bases. The CDR3 coding sequence is TGTGCCAGCAGCCCAGACAGTGGCCCCTATGGCTACACCTTC. Translation: CASSPDSGPYGYTF.

The chain carries TRBV5-1 and TRBJ2-1, with D perhaps TRBD1 (5 bases). Germline V CDR1 and CDR2: SGHRS, YFSETQ. This CDR3 is 14 amino acids long. V was trimmed by 4 bases and J by 5 bases, leaving 13 bases between them. DNA of the CDR3: TGCGCCAGCAGCGCCGACAGTGGGAACAATGAGCAGTTCTTC. The encoded protein is CASSADSGNNEQFF.

A remark on this clone: An end of the junction differs from the germline gene, which may be a read error. The chain combines TRBV2 with TRBJ2-7, with 11 bases matching TRBD2. Germline V gene data show CDR1 as SNHLY and CDR2 as FYNNEI. The CDR3 runs to 15 residues. The DNA for the CDR3 is TGTGCCAGCAGTGAAGCGGGACTAGCGGAAGACGATCAGTACTTC. Translation: CASSEAGLAEDDQYF.

This clone was counted between two and nine times. The chain carries TRBV7-2 and TRBJ2-3; a weak D match, TRBD1 (5 bases). Germline loops: CDR1 SGHTA, CDR2 FQGNSA. Trimming removed 1 base at V and 0 bases at J, with 5 bases between. The CDR3 is 14 residues long. DNA for the CDR3: TGTGCCAGCAGCTTAGGACAGAGCACAGATACGCAGTATTTT. Translation: CASSLGQSTDTQYF. Looking up the rest from reference TRBV7-2 and TRBJ2-3 gives the full variable domain: GAGVSQSPSNKVTEKGKDVELRCDPISGHTALYWYRQSLGQGLEFLIYFQGNSAPDKSGLPSDRFSAERTGGSVSTLTIQRTQQEDSAVYLCASSLGQSTDTQYFGPGTRLTVL.

The CDR3 nucleotides are TGTGCCAGCAGTGAAGGGCAGGGTTCCTACAATGAGCAGTTCTTC. It specifies CASSEGQGSYNEQFF. The chain uses TRBV2 and TRBJ2-1, with D perhaps TRBD1 (5 bases). This CDR3 contains 15 residues. The germline gives CDR1 SNHLY, CDR2 FYNNEI. V was cut by 1 base and J by 1 base, with 8 bases left in between.

The sample holds a few counts of this clone. This rearrangement joins TRBV7-8 to TRBJ1-1; tentative D call: TRBD1 (5 bases). V dropped 3 bases and J dropped 5 bases, with 13 bases sitting between them. Per germline, CDR1 SGHVS and CDR2 FQNEAQ. The CDR3 extends over 14 amino acids. CDR3 DNA sequence: TGTGCCAGCAGCTTTGGAGGGGCGCCGACTGAAGCTTTCTTT. This sequence encodes CASSFGGAPTEAFF.

J is TRBJ1-2 and V is TRBV12-3 or TRBV12-4, with D perhaps TRBD1 (5 bases). The V gene lost 5 bases and the J gene lost 4 bases, with 5 bases spanning the gap. The CDR3 extends over 11 amino acids. CDR3 DNA: TGTGCCAGCAGTAGGGGCTATGGCTACACCTTC. This translates into CASSRGYGYTF.

The chain carries TRBV7-2 and TRBJ2-3; D is possibly TRBD2 (6 bases). The CDR3 is 17 residues long. The germline V gene encodes CDR1 SGHTA and CDR2 FQGNSA. Trimming took 5 bases from V and 0 from J, leaving 18 bases between them. The CDR3 nucleotides are TGTGCCAGCAGCCAGGTTGTAGCGGTATCTAGCACAGATACGCAGTATTTT. This gives the protein CASSQVVAVSSTDTQYF.

This clone has only a few counts. CDR3 sequence (DNA): TGTGCCAGCAGCGCCCGGACTAGTATTGGGCAAGAGACCCAGTACTTC. It codes for CASSARTSIGQETQYF. The V and J genes are TRBV9 and TRBJ2-5, with 7 bases fitting TRBD2. V gave up 3 bases and J gave up 2 bases; unmatched junction bases: 10. Germline values: CDR1 SGDLS, CDR2 YYNGEE. CDR3 length: 16 residues.

The V call is TRBV7-2, the J call TRBJ1-5; no clear D. Trimming pared 1 base from V and 4 bases from J, leaving 8 bases between. CDR3 length equals 14 residues. Germline loops: CDR1 SGHTA, CDR2 FQGNSA. CDR3 nucleotide sequence: TGTGCCAGCAGCTTAGTCGAGACAAATCAGCCCCAGCATTTT. This sequence encodes CASSLVETNQPQHF.

This chain joins TRBV11-2 and TRBJ2-1; 14 bases match TRBD2. The germline V gene has CDR1 SGHAT and CDR2 FQNNGV. The CDR3 has 18 residues. With 1 base clipped from V and 8 bases from J, the junction kept 10 bases outside the gene matches. The CDR3 nucleotides are TGTGCCAGCAGCTTAGGACTAGCGGGGGGGAACCACCCCCATGAGCAGTTCTTC. It codes for CASSLGLAGGNHPHEQFF.

The gene calls are TRBV18 and TRBJ2-7; 7 nucleotides agree with TRBD1. V gave up 6 bases and J gave up 3 bases; unmatched junction bases: 8. The germline V gene has CDR1 KGHSH and CDR2 LQKENI. The CDR3 is 14 residues long. CDR3 sequence (DNA): TGTGCCAGCTCCTCCTTAAGGGACAGCTACGAGCAGTACTTC. This codes for CASSSLRDSYEQYF.

This clone was recorded only once. This chain uses TRBV6-1 with TRBJ2-7, with TRBD2 matching over 9 bases. J gave up 4 bases and V 1 base, and 2 bases lay outside the gene matches. Germline assignment: CDR1 MNHNS and CDR2 SASEGT. The CDR3 loop spans 14 amino acids. CDR3 sequence reads: CASSEGLAGYEQYF. In DNA form, the CDR3 reads TGTGCCAGCAGTGAAGGGCTAGCGGGGTACGAGCAGTACTTC.